A selection of T cell receptor beta chains follows, all from one sample in a study of T-cell memory formation after mild COVID-19. TCRdb called the 5' RACE reads again in MiXCR, with one record for every CDR3 protein. The sample shows about 190,000 distinct CDR3 sequences, about 10% of them seen only once. Sequences were obtained from PBMCs or a T cell subset sorted from them (not recorded which). The receptor source for this set is a man between 18 and 35 years old who had mild COVID-19 (a few samples of this study predate the infection). Cell type and time point are not known. CDR3s include the opening cysteine and the closing phenylalanine or tryptophan. A D gene is named only where the DNA matches it firmly. Where a row states a size, it is once, few, many or the class of an expanded clone; other rows omit it.

d_call: NA
v_call: TRBV7-8
clone_size: NA
j_call: TRBJ2-7
cdr3_nt: TGTGCCAGCAGCTTAGCGCGGGAATTGAGCTACGAGCAGTACTTC
cdr3_aa: CASSLARELSYEQYF

d_call: TRBD1
v_call: TRBV5-6
clone_size: NA
j_call: TRBJ1-1
cdr3_nt: TGTGCCAGCAGAAACGGGAGGGGACAGGGCACTGAAGCTTTCTTT
cdr3_aa: CASRNGRGQGTEAFF

d_call: TRBD1
v_call: TRBV20-1
clone_size: NA
j_call: TRBJ1-2
cdr3_nt: TGCAGTGCTAGTAGTGACAGGGTGAACTATGGCTACACCTTC
cdr3_aa: CSASSDRVNYGYTF

d_call: TRBD1
v_call: TRBV28
clone_size: few
j_call: TRBJ2-6
cdr3_nt: TGTGCCAGCAGCCTTATGACAGGGCGATCTGGGGCCAACGTCCTGACTTTC
cdr3_aa: CASSLMTGRSGANVLTF

d_call: NA
v_call: TRBV4-2
clone_size: many
j_call: TRBJ1-1
cdr3_nt: TGTGCCAGCAGCCAAGCTGGCCGGGTGGGGACTGAAGCTTTCTTT
cdr3_aa: CASSQAGRVGTEAFF

d_call: NA
v_call: TRBV5-1
clone_size: NA
j_call: TRBJ2-3
cdr3_nt: TGCGCCAGCAGCTTGGGCGTATCCAGCACAGATACGCAGTATTTT
cdr3_aa: CASSLGVSSTDTQYF

d_call: NA
v_call: TRBV4-3
clone_size: many
j_call: TRBJ2-1
cdr3_nt: TGCGCCAGCAGCCAAGGGGCCAGGATTAACAATGAGCAGTTCTTC
cdr3_aa: CASSQGARINNEQFF

d_call: NA
v_call: TRBV6-5
clone_size: few
j_call: TRBJ2-5
cdr3_nt: TGTGCCAGCAGTTACTCAGGGACATCGCAAGAGACCCAGTACTTC
cdr3_aa: CASSYSGTSQETQYF

d_call: NA
v_call: TRBV2
clone_size: few
j_call: TRBJ1-6
cdr3_nt: TGTGCCAGCAGTGCGGGACTTAATTCACCCCTCCACTTT
cdr3_aa: CASSAGLNSPLHF

d_call: NA
v_call: TRBV7-3
clone_size: NA
j_call: TRBJ1-2
cdr3_nt: TGTGCCAGCAGCTCCTCGCAGGGCAAAGGCTACACCTTC
cdr3_aa: CASSSSQGKGYTF

d_call: NA
v_call: TRBV29-1
clone_size: few
j_call: TRBJ1-1
cdr3_nt: TGCAGCGTTGAAGACTACAGGAGCGCTGAAGCTTTCTTT
cdr3_aa: CSVEDYRSAEAFF

d_call: NA
v_call: TRBV5-4
clone_size: few
j_call: TRBJ1-6
cdr3_nt: TGTGCCAGCAGCGTGAGATCCCATCCGGGGTCACCCCTCCACTTT
cdr3_aa: CASSVRSHPGSPLHF

d_call: NA
v_call: TRBV21-1
clone_size: few
j_call: TRBJ2-6
cdr3_nt: TGTGCCAGCAGCGCTTTAAGGTACTCTGGGGCCAACGTCCTGACTTTC
cdr3_aa: CASSALRYSGANVLTF

d_call: NA
v_call: TRBV4-1
clone_size: NA
j_call: TRBJ1-6
cdr3_nt: TGCGCCAGCAGCCATATGGATGACCCTAGGGGTTCACCCCTCCACTTT
cdr3_aa: CASSHMDDPRGSPLHF

d_call: TRBD1
v_call: TRBV6-6
clone_size: few
j_call: TRBJ1-1
cdr3_nt: TGTGCCAGCAGCTATCAGGGGGCGCGAGGCGCTGAAGCTTTCTTT
cdr3_aa: CASSYQGARGAEAFF

d_call: NA
v_call: TRBV7-2
clone_size: many
j_call: TRBJ2-3
cdr3_nt: TGTGCCAGCAGCTTGCGCAGGGCCCCAGATACGCAGTATTTT
cdr3_aa: CASSLRRAPDTQYF

d_call: TRBD1
v_call: TRBV5-1
clone_size: NA
j_call: TRBJ1-2
cdr3_nt: TGCGCCAGCAGCTTCCGGGACAGGGGCTTCCTCGGGGGCTACACCTTC
cdr3_aa: CASSFRDRGFLGGYTF

d_call: NA
v_call: TRBV5-1
clone_size: NA
j_call: TRBJ2-2
cdr3_nt: TGCGCCAGCAGCCCCGACATATCCAACGGGGAGCTGTTTTTT
cdr3_aa: CASSPDISNGELFF

d_call: NA
v_call: TRBV9
clone_size: many
j_call: TRBJ2-4
cdr3_nt: TGTGCCAGCAGTCCTGACAGAGCCCTAGCCAAAAACATTCAGTACTTC
cdr3_aa: CASSPDRALAKNIQYF

d_call: TRBD1
v_call: TRBV5-1
clone_size: few
j_call: TRBJ2-1
cdr3_nt: TGCGCCAGCAGCTCTCGATACAGGGGAGAGGATGAGCAGTTCTTC
cdr3_aa: CASSSRYRGEDEQFF

d_call: NA
v_call: TRBV12-3/TRBV12-4
clone_size: NA
j_call: TRBJ2-1
cdr3_nt: TGTGCCAGCAGTAGACGAGCGGGCAATGAGCAGTTCTTC
cdr3_aa: CASSRRAGNEQFF

d_call: TRBD1
v_call: TRBV7-3
clone_size: few
j_call: TRBJ1-2
cdr3_nt: TGTGCCAGCAGCTTCCGGTCAGGGGGAGGCTACACCTTC
cdr3_aa: CASSFRSGGGYTF

d_call: NA
v_call: TRBV5-1
clone_size: many
j_call: TRBJ2-1
cdr3_nt: TGCGCCAGCAGACCTCCTACCTGGGATGAGCAGTTCTTC
cdr3_aa: CASRPPTWDEQFF

d_call: NA
v_call: TRBV5-5
clone_size: few
j_call: TRBJ2-5
cdr3_nt: TGTGCCAGCAGCTTGCTGCAGGGTGTTGAGACCCAGTACTTC
cdr3_aa: CASSLLQGVETQYF

d_call: NA
v_call: TRBV10-3
clone_size: few
j_call: TRBJ1-1
cdr3_nt: TGTGCCATCGGGCGGGCGGAGGCTACTGAAGCTTTCTTT
cdr3_aa: CAIGRAEATEAFF

d_call: TRBD1
v_call: TRBV5-1
clone_size: few
j_call: TRBJ2-2
cdr3_nt: TGCGCCAGCAGCTTGGACAGGGGCACCGGGGAGCTGTTTTTT
cdr3_aa: CASSLDRGTGELFF

d_call: NA
v_call: TRBV5-1
clone_size: many
j_call: TRBJ2-7
cdr3_nt: TGCGCCAGCAGCTTGCAGCTGGCCTCCTACGAGCAGTACTTC
cdr3_aa: CASSLQLASYEQYF

d_call: NA
v_call: TRBV18
clone_size: few
j_call: TRBJ1-4
cdr3_nt: TGTGCCAGCTCAGGGGCGGATGAAAAACTGTTTTTT
cdr3_aa: CASSGADEKLFF

d_call: TRBD2
v_call: TRBV4-3
clone_size: NA
j_call: TRBJ2-3
cdr3_nt: TGCGCCAGCAGCCAAGATCTTGGCGGGGGGCCCACAGATACGCAGTATTTT
cdr3_aa: CASSQDLGGGPTDTQYF

d_call: TRBD1
v_call: TRBV2
clone_size: few
j_call: TRBJ1-6
cdr3_nt: TGTGCCAGCAGTCCTGACAGGGGGCACGGTTCACCCCTCCACTTT
cdr3_aa: CASSPDRGHGSPLHF

d_call: NA
v_call: TRBV19
clone_size: NA
j_call: TRBJ1-1
cdr3_nt: TGTGCCAGTAGTTCCGAGGACACTGAAGCTTTCTTT
cdr3_aa: CASSSEDTEAFF

d_call: NA
v_call: TRBV20-1
clone_size: NA
j_call: TRBJ2-3
cdr3_nt: TGCAGTGCTAGAGATCTCGGTCCCGCAGATACGCAGTATTTT
cdr3_aa: CSARDLGPADTQYF

d_call: TRBD1
v_call: TRBV12-3/TRBV12-4
clone_size: many
j_call: TRBJ2-4
cdr3_nt: TGTGCCAGCAGTTACGAGGGGGCCATCAACATTCAGTACTTC
cdr3_aa: CASSYEGAINIQYF

d_call: NA
v_call: TRBV6-2/TRBV6-3
clone_size: NA
j_call: TRBJ1-2
cdr3_nt: TGTGCCAGCAGTGTCCAGGTCCAAGGCTACACCTTC
cdr3_aa: CASSVQVQGYTF

d_call: NA
v_call: TRBV7-9
clone_size: few
j_call: TRBJ1-6
cdr3_nt: TGTGCCAGCAGCTTAGGCCTGGGGGGGCCCCGATATAATTCACCCCTCCACTTT
cdr3_aa: CASSLGLGGPRYNSPLHF

d_call: NA
v_call: TRBV4-2
clone_size: few
j_call: TRBJ1-5
cdr3_nt: TGTGCCAGCAGCCAAGGCGTAGGGGCAATAGATCAGCCCCAGCATTTT
cdr3_aa: CASSQGVGAIDQPQHF

d_call: NA
v_call: TRBV5-1
clone_size: few
j_call: TRBJ2-3
cdr3_nt: TGCGCCAGCAGCTTAACAGGGTTCGACGGTCCTAGCACAGATACGCAGTATTTT
cdr3_aa: CASSLTGFDGPSTDTQYF

d_call: NA
v_call: TRBV4-2
clone_size: NA
j_call: TRBJ2-7
cdr3_nt: TGTGCCAGCAGATTCCGGGCCGATGCCTACGAGCAGTACTTC
cdr3_aa: CASRFRADAYEQYF

d_call: TRBD2
v_call: TRBV12-3/TRBV12-4
clone_size: many
j_call: TRBJ2-3
cdr3_nt: TGTGCCAGCAGGCTGACTAGCTCAGATACGCAGTATTTT
cdr3_aa: CASRLTSSDTQYF

d_call: NA
v_call: TRBV20-1
clone_size: NA
j_call: TRBJ2-2
cdr3_nt: TGCAGTGCTACCACACCAAATACGGCCGGGGAGCTGTTTTTT
cdr3_aa: CSATTPNTAGELFF

d_call: TRBD2
v_call: TRBV3-1
clone_size: NA
j_call: TRBJ2-7
cdr3_nt: TGTGCCAGCAGCCTGACAGCGGGGGGCGACGAGCAGTACTTC
cdr3_aa: CASSLTAGGDEQYF

d_call: NA
v_call: TRBV20-1
clone_size: NA
j_call: TRBJ1-6
cdr3_nt: TGCAGTGCTAGTGGGGCAGATAATTCACCCCTCCACTTT
cdr3_aa: CSASGADNSPLHF

d_call: TRBD1
v_call: TRBV12-3/TRBV12-4
clone_size: NA
j_call: TRBJ1-1
cdr3_nt: TGTGCCAGCAGTCCGGGACAGGGCTATCGAGAAGCTTTCTTT
cdr3_aa: CASSPGQGYREAFF

d_call: NA
v_call: TRBV12-3/TRBV12-4
clone_size: few
j_call: TRBJ2-2
cdr3_nt: TGTGCCAGCAGTTTCAAGGGTCGGGAGCTGTTTTTT
cdr3_aa: CASSFKGRELFF

d_call: NA
v_call: TRBV5-5
clone_size: NA
j_call: TRBJ2-1
cdr3_nt: TGTGCCAGCAGCTTAAGTGGGGGAAATGTAAGGATCTTC
cdr3_aa: CASSLSGGNVRIF

d_call: NA
v_call: TRBV5-1
clone_size: few
j_call: TRBJ1-2
cdr3_nt: TGCGCCAGCAGCTTAGGGTCTCCCTTCGGACCGGGCTACACCTTC
cdr3_aa: CASSLGSPFGPGYTF

d_call: NA
v_call: TRBV20-1
clone_size: NA
j_call: TRBJ2-1
cdr3_nt: TGCAGTGCTAGTCGCGCGGGGGCCACTGAGCAGTTCTTC
cdr3_aa: CSASRAGATEQFF

d_call: NA
v_call: TRBV5-1
clone_size: many
j_call: TRBJ2-7
cdr3_nt: TGCGCCAGCAGCTTGGGCAGCTCCTACGAGCAGTACTTC
cdr3_aa: CASSLGSSYEQYF

d_call: NA
v_call: TRBV5-6
clone_size: NA
j_call: TRBJ1-2
cdr3_nt: TGTGCCAGCAGCCTTATTCCCAGCGGCTACACCTTC
cdr3_aa: CASSLIPSGYTF

d_call: NA
v_call: TRBV4-2
clone_size: many
j_call: TRBJ2-7
cdr3_nt: TGTGCCAGCAGCCCCGGGACTGGGGACCCCTACGAGCAGTACTTC
cdr3_aa: CASSPGTGDPYEQYF

d_call: TRBD1
v_call: TRBV12-3/TRBV12-4
clone_size: many
j_call: TRBJ2-3
cdr3_nt: TGTGCCAGCAGTCCCCCAGGGGGTAGGGCAGATACGCAGTATTTT
cdr3_aa: CASSPPGGRADTQYF

d_call: NA
v_call: TRBV24-1
clone_size: NA
j_call: TRBJ1-1
cdr3_nt: TGTGCCACCCGGGACCCAAATGGAATGGCTTTCTTT
cdr3_aa: CATRDPNGMAFF

d_call: TRBD1
v_call: TRBV18
clone_size: NA
j_call: TRBJ1-1
cdr3_nt: TGTGCCAGCTCACCACAGACGGGACAGGGGGCGGGCACTGAAGCTTTCTTT
cdr3_aa: CASSPQTGQGAGTEAFF

d_call: NA
v_call: TRBV9
clone_size: NA
j_call: TRBJ2-5
cdr3_nt: TGTGCCAGCAGCGTAACAGGGCGCCAAGAGACCCAGTACTTC
cdr3_aa: CASSVTGRQETQYF

d_call: NA
v_call: TRBV4-2
clone_size: few
j_call: TRBJ1-3
cdr3_nt: TGTGCCAGCAGTGGGTCTGGAAACACCATATATTTT
cdr3_aa: CASSGSGNTIYF

d_call: NA
v_call: TRBV7-2
clone_size: NA
j_call: TRBJ2-2
cdr3_nt: TGTGCCAGCAGCTTGACGGGGTCGAGCACCGGGGAGCTGTTTTTT
cdr3_aa: CASSLTGSSTGELFF

d_call: TRBD1
v_call: TRBV5-1
clone_size: many
j_call: TRBJ2-7
cdr3_nt: TGCGCCAGCAGCTTTGGCCCACAGGGGGAAGGGTCCTACGAGCAGTACTTC
cdr3_aa: CASSFGPQGEGSYEQYF